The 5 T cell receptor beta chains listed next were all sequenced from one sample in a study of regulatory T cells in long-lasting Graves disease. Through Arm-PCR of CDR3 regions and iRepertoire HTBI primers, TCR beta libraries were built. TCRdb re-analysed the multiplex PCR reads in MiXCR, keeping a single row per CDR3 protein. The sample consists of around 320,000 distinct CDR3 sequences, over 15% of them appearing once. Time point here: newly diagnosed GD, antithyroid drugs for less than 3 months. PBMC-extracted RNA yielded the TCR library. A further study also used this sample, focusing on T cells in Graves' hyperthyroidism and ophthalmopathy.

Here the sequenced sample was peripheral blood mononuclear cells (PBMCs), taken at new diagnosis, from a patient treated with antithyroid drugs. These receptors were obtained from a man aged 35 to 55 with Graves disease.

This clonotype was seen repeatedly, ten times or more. The CDR3 region is CASSLRLPSQPQHF. DNA for the CDR3: TGTGCCAGCAGTCTACGGCTACCGAGTCAGCCCCAGCATTTT. The chain links TRBV28 to TRBJ1-5; D uncertain. This CDR3 has 14 residues. Germline V gene data show CDR1 as MDHEN and CDR2 as SYDVKM. Trimming cost V 5 bases and J 6 bases, with 14 bases left between them.

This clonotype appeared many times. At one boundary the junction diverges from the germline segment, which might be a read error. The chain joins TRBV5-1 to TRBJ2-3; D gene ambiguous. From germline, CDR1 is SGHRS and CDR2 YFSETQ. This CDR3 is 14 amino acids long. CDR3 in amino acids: CASSFVGSTDTQYF. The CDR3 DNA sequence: TGTGCCAGCAGCTTTGTGGGAAGCACAGATACGCAGTATTTT.

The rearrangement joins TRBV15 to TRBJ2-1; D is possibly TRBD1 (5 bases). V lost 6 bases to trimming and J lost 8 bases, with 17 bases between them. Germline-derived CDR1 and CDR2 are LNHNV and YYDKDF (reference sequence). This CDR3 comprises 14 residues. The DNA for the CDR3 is TGTGCCACCAGGGGTCAGGGCCTTAGGGATGAGCAGTTCTTC. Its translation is CATRGQGLRDEQFF.

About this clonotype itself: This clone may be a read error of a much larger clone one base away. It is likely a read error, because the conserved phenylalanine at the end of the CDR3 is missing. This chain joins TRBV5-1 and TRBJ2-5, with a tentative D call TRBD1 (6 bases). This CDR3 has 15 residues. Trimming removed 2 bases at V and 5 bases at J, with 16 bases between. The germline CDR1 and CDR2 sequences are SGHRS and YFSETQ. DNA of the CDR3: TGCGCCAGCAGCTTTTCCGGGACAAGAAGCGAGACCCAGTACTCC. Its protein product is CASSFSGTRSETQYS.

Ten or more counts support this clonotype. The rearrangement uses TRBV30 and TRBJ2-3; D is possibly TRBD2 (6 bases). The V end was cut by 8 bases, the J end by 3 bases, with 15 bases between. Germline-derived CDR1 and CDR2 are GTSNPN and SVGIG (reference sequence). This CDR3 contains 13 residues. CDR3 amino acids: CAGRTAGTDTQYF. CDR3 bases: TGTGCCGGACGGACTGCGGGGACAGATACGCAGTATTTT.